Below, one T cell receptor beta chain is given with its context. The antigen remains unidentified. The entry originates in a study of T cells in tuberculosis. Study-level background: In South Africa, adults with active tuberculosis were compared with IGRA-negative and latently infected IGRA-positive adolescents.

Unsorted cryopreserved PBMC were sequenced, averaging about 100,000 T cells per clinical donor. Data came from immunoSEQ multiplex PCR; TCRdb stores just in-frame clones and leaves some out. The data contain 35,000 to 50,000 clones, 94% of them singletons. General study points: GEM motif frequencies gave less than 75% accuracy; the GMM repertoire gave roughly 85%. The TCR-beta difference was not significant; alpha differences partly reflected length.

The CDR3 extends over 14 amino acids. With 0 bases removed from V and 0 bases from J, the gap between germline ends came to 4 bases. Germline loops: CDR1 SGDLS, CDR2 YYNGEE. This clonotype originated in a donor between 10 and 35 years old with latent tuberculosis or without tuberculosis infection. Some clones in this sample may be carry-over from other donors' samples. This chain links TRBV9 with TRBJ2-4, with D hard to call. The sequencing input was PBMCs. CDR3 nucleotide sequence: TGTGCCAGCAGCGTAGGAGAAGCCAAAAACATTCAGTACTTC. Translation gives CASSVGEAKNIQYF. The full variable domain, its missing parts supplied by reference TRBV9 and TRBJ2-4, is DSGVTQTPKHLITATGQRVTLRCSPRSGDLSVYWYQQSLDQGLQFLIQYYNGEERAKGNILERFSAQQFPDLHSELNLSSLELGDSALYFCASSVGEAKNIQYFGAGTRLSVL.